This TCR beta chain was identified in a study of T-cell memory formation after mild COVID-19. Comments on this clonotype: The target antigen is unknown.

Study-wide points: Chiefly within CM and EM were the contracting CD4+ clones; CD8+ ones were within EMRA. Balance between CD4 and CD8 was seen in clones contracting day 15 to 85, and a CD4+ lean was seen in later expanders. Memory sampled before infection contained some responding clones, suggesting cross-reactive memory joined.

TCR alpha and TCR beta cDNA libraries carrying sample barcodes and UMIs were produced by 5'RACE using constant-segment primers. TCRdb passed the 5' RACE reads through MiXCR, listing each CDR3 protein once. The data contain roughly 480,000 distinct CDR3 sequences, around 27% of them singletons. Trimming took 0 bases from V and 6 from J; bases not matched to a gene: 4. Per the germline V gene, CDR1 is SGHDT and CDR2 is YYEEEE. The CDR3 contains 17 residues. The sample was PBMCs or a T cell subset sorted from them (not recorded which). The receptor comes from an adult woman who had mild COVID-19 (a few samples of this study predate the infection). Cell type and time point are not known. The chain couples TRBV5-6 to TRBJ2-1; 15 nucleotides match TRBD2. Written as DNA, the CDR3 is TGTGCCAGCAGCTTGGGAAGGGGACTAGCGGGAGGCAATGAGCAGTTCTTC. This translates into CASSLGRGLAGGNEQFF.